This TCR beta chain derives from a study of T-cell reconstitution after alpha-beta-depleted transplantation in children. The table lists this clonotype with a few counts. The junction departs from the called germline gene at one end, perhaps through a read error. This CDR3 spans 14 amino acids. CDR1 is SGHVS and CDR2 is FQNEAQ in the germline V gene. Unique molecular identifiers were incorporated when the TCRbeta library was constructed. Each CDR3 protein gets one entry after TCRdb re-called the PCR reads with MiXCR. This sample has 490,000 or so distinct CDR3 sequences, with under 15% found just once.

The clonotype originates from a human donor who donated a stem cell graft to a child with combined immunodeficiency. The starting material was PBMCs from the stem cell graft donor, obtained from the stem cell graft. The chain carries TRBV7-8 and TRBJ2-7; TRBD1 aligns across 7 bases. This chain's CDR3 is CASRLGTGANEQYF. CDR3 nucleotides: TGTGCCAGCAGATTAGGTACAGGGGCGAACGAGCAGTACTTC.